A single sample is the source of the 18 T cell receptor beta chains below, sequenced in a study of PD-1 blockade in classical Hodgkin lymphoma. Time point noted: cycle 4 day 1 (C4D1), after more than 5 weeks of nivolumab. No patient escaped relapse after autologous stem cell transplantation, and brentuximab vedotin exposure varied. Produced via immunoSEQ multiplex PCR; TCRdb's table is partial and in-frame only. The sample consists of tens of thousands of clones, more than 80% of them appearing once. Specimen: peripheral blood mononuclear cells (PBMCs), collected before the fourth cycle of nivolumab. The source of these receptors is a human donor with classical Hodgkin lymphoma.

The chain links TRBV5-1 to TRBJ2-7, with D hard to call. Trimming cost V 2 bases and J 3 bases, with 9 bases left between them. This CDR3 region has 13 residues. The germline V gene has CDR1 SGHRS and CDR2 YFSETQ. CDR3 coding DNA: TGCGCCAGCAGCTTTAGTCAGAGCTACGAGCAGTACTTC. This translates into CASSFSQSYEQYF. Full variable domain (remainder filled in from reference TRBV5-1 and TRBJ2-7): KAGVTQTPRYLIKTRGQQVTLSCSPISGHRSVSWYQQTPGQGLQFLFEYFSETQRNKGNFPGRFSGRQFSNSRSEMNVSTLELGDSALYLCASSFSQSYEQYFGPGTRLTVT.

The chain links TRBV7-2 to TRBJ2-3; D might be TRBD1 (5 bases). This CDR3 spans 15 amino acids. Germline V gene data show CDR1 as SGHTA and CDR2 as FQGNSA. With 1 base removed from V and 5 bases from J, the gap between germline ends came to 13 bases. The CDR3 reads CASSLEGQGGDTQYF. DNA of the CDR3: TGTGCCAGCAGCTTAGAAGGCCAGGGTGGAGATACGCAGTATTTT.

V gene TRBV7-3 combines with J gene TRBJ2-2; 11 bases match TRBD2. The CDR3 loop spans 14 amino acids. Unmatched junction bases numbered 0, after V lost 3 bases and J lost 6 bases. Germline V lookup: CDR1 SGHTA, CDR2 FQGTGA. The CDR3 sequence: CASSLGLAAGELFF. The CDR3 nucleotides read TGTGCCAGCAGCTTGGGACTAGCGGCCGGGGAGCTGTTTTTT.

V usage is TRBV11-2 and J usage is TRBJ2-3, with D uncertain. The CDR3 loop spans 14 amino acids. The V and J ends lost 5 bases and 4 bases respectively, with 13 bases between them. Germline loops: CDR1 SGHAT, CDR2 FQNNGV. For the CDR3, the DNA is TGTGCCAGCAGCCAAAACGTCCTGCCAGATACGCAGTATTTT. Amino acids: CASSQNVLPDTQYF.

The rearrangement joins TRBV6-5 to TRBJ1-1, with D perhaps matching TRBD1 (5 bases). The CDR3 runs 14 residues. Trimming left V 7 bases short and J 5 bases short, with 17 bases between. CDR1 and CDR2 (germline): MNHEY, SVGAGI. CDR3 sequence reads: CASTPSRGETEAFF. The CDR3 region has the DNA TGTGCCAGCACCCCTTCTCGGGGCGAAACTGAAGCTTTCTTT.

This chain links TRBV28 with TRBJ1-1; D is undetermined. This CDR3 contains 14 residues. The V gene's germline CDR1 is MDHEN and CDR2 SYDVKM. Trimming took off 3 bases at V and 1 base at J, with 9 bases between the two ends. CDR3 nucleotide sequence: TGTGCCAGCAGTTTTGTCAGGCCGAACACTGAAGCTTTCTTT. This codes for CASSFVRPNTEAFF.

V is TRBV5-6 and J is TRBJ2-7, with TRBD1 matching 8 bases. V shed 7 bases and J 9 bases; nucleotides not matched to a gene: 12. CDR1 is SGHDT, CDR2 YYEEEE, per germline. The CDR3 covers 13 residues. The CDR3 region is CASGDRGLRGQYF. DNA of the CDR3: TGTGCCAGCGGAGACAGGGGCTTACGTGGGCAGTACTTC.

The rearrangement joins TRBV29-1 to TRBJ2-3, with D perhaps matching TRBD2 (5 bases). CDR1 is SQVTM, CDR2 ANQGSEA, per germline. Trimming took 1 base from V and 1 from J, leaving 15 bases between them. The CDR3 has 16 amino acids. The CDR3 bases are TGCAGCGTTGAAGGAGGCGGTGGAGGAGGCACAGATACGCAGTATTTT. Protein product: CSVEGGGGGGTDTQYF.

V gene TRBV10-3 combines with J gene TRBJ1-3, with TRBD1 as a possible D gene (6 bases). V lost 1 base to trimming and J lost 2 bases, with 9 bases between them. Germline V gene lookup returns CDR1 ENHRY and CDR2 SYGVKD. The CDR3 loop spans 15 amino acids. CDR3 loop: CAISEFTGPGNTIYF. The CDR3 coding sequence is TGTGCCATCAGTGAGTTCACAGGGCCTGGAAACACCATATATTTT.

The chain employs TRBV5-6 and TRBJ2-5, with D perhaps given as TRBD1 or TRBD2 (5 bases each). V lost 4 bases and J lost 4, with 14 bases in between. CDR1 is SGHDT and CDR2 is YYEEEE in the germline V gene. This CDR3 contains 14 residues. As DNA, the CDR3 is TGTGCCAGCAGCCAACCCCCAGGGACAGAGACCCAGTACTTC. It specifies CASSQPPGTETQYF.

This clone was seen more than once but under ten times. The chain uses TRBV12-5 and TRBJ2-3; D is uncertain. V dropped 3 bases and J dropped 7 bases, with 8 bases sitting between them. This CDR3 has 12 amino acids. Germline values: CDR1 LGHNT, CDR2 FRNRAP. Here the CDR3 reads CASGFHENTQYF. CDR3 bases: TGTGCTAGTGGTTTTCATGAGAATACGCAGTATTTT. The variable domain in full, completed from reference TRBV12-5 and TRBJ2-3, reads DARVTQTPRHKVTEMGQEVTMRCQPILGHNTVFWYRQTMMQGLELLAYFRNRAPLDDSGMPKDRFSAEMPDATLATLKIQPSEPRDSAVYFCASGFHENTQYFGPGTRLTVL.

The gene calls are TRBV19 and TRBJ2-7; D is undetermined. Germline V gene data show CDR1 as LNHDA and CDR2 as SQIVND (reference sequence). V lost 5 bases, J lost 3 bases, and 11 bases lay in between. This CDR3 spans 13 amino acids. In nucleotides, the CDR3 is TGTGCCAGTAGTCAGACTGGAAACTACGAGCAGTACTTC. Its protein is CASSQTGNYEQYF.

This clone was seen only once. The V gene is TRBV11-2, the J gene TRBJ2-3, with D possibly being TRBD2 (5 bases). From germline, CDR1 is SGHAT and CDR2 FQNNGV. Trimming removed 0 bases at V and 9 bases at J, with 16 bases between. The CDR3 runs 15 residues. CDR3 region: CASSLEAALRGTQYF. CDR3 DNA: TGTGCCAGCAGCTTAGAGGCGGCGCTCCGAGGGACGCAGTATTTT.

The chain recombines TRBV7-2 with TRBJ2-2; D is unclear. This CDR3 region has 13 residues. Germline CDR1 is SGHTA and CDR2 is FQGNSA. Trimming took 5 bases from V and 2 from J, leaving 6 bases between them. In nucleotides, the CDR3 is TGTGCCAGCAGCCCATTTAACACCGGGGAGCTGTTTTTT. The encoded protein is CASSPFNTGELFF.

This clone appeared once. The genes are TRBV19 and TRBJ2-5; D remains ambiguous. Germline V gene data show CDR1 as LNHDA and CDR2 as SQIVND (reference sequence). The CDR3 sequence is 13 residues long. The germline V and J ends were trimmed by 9 bases and 5 bases, with 16 bases remaining between them. CDR3 sequence reads: CASSPVGEETQYF. DNA for the CDR3: TGTGCCAGCTCCCCGGTGGGCGAGGAGACCCAGTACTTC.

The V and J genes are TRBV10-3 and TRBJ1-5; tentatively, D is TRBD1 (5 bases). Germline loops: CDR1 ENHRY, CDR2 SYGVKD. V dropped 1 base and J dropped 2 bases, with 9 bases sitting between them. The CDR3 runs 15 residues. CDR3 DNA sequence: TGTGCCATCAGTGAGTGGGGGGTAGGCAATCAGCCCCAGCATTTT. Protein: CAISEWGVGNQPQHF.

The rearrangement joins TRBV2 to TRBJ2-5, with D unresolved. The V end lost 1 base, the J end lost 1 base, and 4 bases lay between the germline ends. Germline V lookup: CDR1 SNHLY, CDR2 FYNNEI. The CDR3 covers 13 residues. The CDR3 here is CASSEGTQETQYF. For the CDR3, the DNA is TGTGCCAGCAGTGAAGGGACCCAAGAGACCCAGTACTTC.

The rearrangement links TRBV12-5 to TRBJ2-7; D possibly uses TRBD1 or TRBD2 (6 bases each). This CDR3 region has 13 residues. V gave up 6 bases and J gave up 4 bases, with 13 bases separating them. Germline CDR1 and CDR2: LGHNT and FRNRAP. CDR3 sequence (DNA): TGTGCTAGTGGGCAACAGGGAGGTTACGAGCAGTACTTC. Translating it yields CASGQQGGYEQYF.